The 25 T cell receptor beta chains listed next were all sequenced from one sample in a study of T-cell reconstitution after alpha-beta-depleted transplantation in children. The TCRbeta library incorporated unique molecular identifiers. TCRdb passed the PCR reads through MiXCR, listing each CDR3 protein once. The sample has over 70,000 distinct CDR3 sequences; 12% are singletons. The sequences come from PBMCs from the stem cell graft donor, collected from the stem cell graft. Receptor source: a human donor who donated a stem cell graft to a child with inherited bone marrow failure.

This clonotype was detected many times. J is TRBJ2-3 and V is TRBV5-4, with 8 nucleotides matching TRBD1. J lost 0 bases, V lost 4 bases, and 7 bases had no gene match. This CDR3 spans 16 amino acids. Germline loops: CDR1 SGHNT, CDR2 YYREEE (reference sequence). The CDR3: CASSQSRDRSTDTQYF. CDR3 nucleotides: TGTGCCAGCAGCCAGTCCCGGGACAGGAGCACAGATACGCAGTATTTT.

This clonotype was counted ten times or more. The chain is built from TRBV5-1 and TRBJ2-7; 10 nucleotides line up with TRBD2. Germline values: CDR1 SGHRS, CDR2 YFSETQ. With V trimmed by 2 bases and J by 6 bases, 5 bases remained unmatched. This CDR3 is 14 amino acids long. Written as DNA, the CDR3 is TGCGCCAGCAGCTTAGCGGGAGGGCGCGGCGAGCAGTACTTC. This encodes CASSLAGGRGEQYF.

The V gene is TRBV20-1, the J gene TRBJ2-3; no firm D call. V was shortened by 5 bases and J by 1 base, with 13 bases between the two germline ends. This CDR3 contains 14 residues. Germline CDR1 and CDR2: DFQATT and SNEGSKA (reference sequence). The CDR3 protein is CSAPPPLGTDTQYF. The CDR3 DNA follows: TGCAGTGCTCCCCCCCCATTGGGCACAGATACGCAGTATTTT.

This clonotype came up many times. This chain joins TRBV7-8 and TRBJ2-3; D gene uncertain. V lost 5 bases, J lost 5 bases, and 8 bases lay in between. The CDR3 has 12 residues. Germline values: CDR1 SGHVS, CDR2 FQNEAQ. The CDR3: CASSDPGDTQYF. In DNA, the CDR3 is TGTGCCAGCAGCGACCCAGGAGATACGCAGTATTTT.

This clonotype was counted only a few times. V gene TRBV5-4 combines with J gene TRBJ2-3; TRBD2 agrees at 8 bases. Germline values: CDR1 SGHNT, CDR2 YYREEE (reference sequence). The CDR3 is 14 amino acids. V dropped 5 bases and J dropped 2; count of bases not matched to a gene: 4. The CDR3 nucleotides read TGTGCCAGCAGAACGACTAGCGACACAGATACGCAGTATTTT. Its protein is CASRTTSDTDTQYF. The entire variable domain, with the rest obtained from reference TRBV5-4 and TRBJ2-3, is as follows: ETGVTQSPTHLIKTRGQQVTLRCSSQSGHNTVSWYQQALGQGPQFIFQYYREEENGRGNFPPRFSGLQFPNYSSELNVNALELDDSALYLCASRTTSDTDTQYFGPGTRLTVL.

With respect to this clonotype: This may be a read error: a much more frequent sequence differs by one nucleotide. The genes are TRBV6-2 or TRBV6-3 and TRBJ1-5, with D possibly TRBD1 on 5 matching bases. This CDR3 has 12 residues. V lost 6 bases to trimming and J lost 7 bases, with 10 bases between them. The germline CDR1 and CDR2 sequences are MNHEY and SVGEGT. CDR3 loop: CASRPREQPQHF. As DNA, the CDR3 is TGTGCCAGCAGGCCCAGGGAGCAGCCCCAGCATTTT.

This clonotype was observed at least ten times. The CDR3: CAISRTENTEAFF. CDR3 bases: TGTGCCATCAGCAGGACAGAGAACACTGAAGCTTTCTTT. V usage is TRBV10-3 and J usage is TRBJ1-1, with a weak D call TRBD1 (6 bases). This CDR3 spans 13 amino acids. Germline-derived CDR1 and CDR2 are ENHRY and SYGVKD. V was clipped by 6 bases and J by 1 base, with 9 bases between them.

This clonotype appeared many times. The chain couples TRBV5-4 to TRBJ2-1; 10 bases agree with TRBD1. The J segment lost 7 bases and the V segment lost 4 bases, leaving 8 bases of the junction unmatched. The V gene's germline CDR1 is SGHNT and CDR2 YYREEE (reference sequence). The CDR3 has 15 residues. The CDR3 region is CASSGADRGLNEQFF. CDR3 DNA: TGTGCCAGCAGCGGGGCGGACAGGGGGTTGAATGAGCAGTTCTTC.

This clonotype was observed many times. The rearrangement uses TRBV6-5 and TRBJ2-1; 9 nucleotides agree with TRBD1. CDR1 and CDR2 (germline): MNHEY, SVGAGI. The CDR3 consists of 15 residues. The junction had 3 bases not matched to a gene; V was cut back by 4 bases and J by 2 bases. Here the CDR3 DNA reads TGTGCCAGCAGTTCACAGGGGGCTACCTACAATGAGCAGTTCTTC. Translating gives CASSSQGATYNEQFF.

This clonotype was counted ten times or more. This chain links TRBV19 with TRBJ1-1; D is unclear. Germline values: CDR1 LNHDA, CDR2 SQIVND (reference sequence). Between the trimmed V and J ends, which lost 7 bases and 1 base, there was a span of 13 bases. The CDR3 loop spans 14 amino acids. CDR3 coding DNA: TGTGCCAGTAACCCCAGGACGGCGAACACTGAAGCTTTCTTT. Translated: CASNPRTANTEAFF.

This rearrangement joins TRBV20-1 to TRBJ2-1; 12 nucleotides align to TRBD1. Germline CDR1 and CDR2: DFQATT and SNEGSKA (reference sequence). The CDR3 has 15 residues. With V trimmed by 5 bases and J by 10 bases, 12 bases remained unmatched. The DNA for the CDR3 is TGCAGTGCTCAAAGGCGGGACAGGGGGCTATTGGAGCAGTTCTTC. The encoded protein is CSAQRRDRGLLEQFF.

This clonotype showed up many times. The chain uses TRBV15 and TRBJ1-2; D remains unclear. The CDR3 runs 13 residues. Germline V CDR1 and CDR2: LNHNV, YYDKDF (reference sequence). V lost 5 bases, J lost 2 bases, and 9 bases lay in between. CDR3 nucleotides: TGTGCCACCAGCCATGCCCCCAACTATGGCTACACCTTC. This encodes CATSHAPNYGYTF.

This clonotype was recorded many times. The chain carries TRBV29-1 and TRBJ2-1; TRBD2 matches at 8 bases. CDR3 size: 13 residues. V lost 5 bases and J lost 4; bases outside the gene matches: 4. Germline CDR1 reads SQVTM; CDR2 reads ANQGSEA. DNA for the CDR3: TGCAGCGTTAGTAGCGGGGTATACAATGAGCAGTTCTTC. This codes for CSVSSGVYNEQFF.

There are many counts of this clonotype. The rearrangement uses TRBV5-1 and TRBJ1-3; 7 nucleotides match TRBD1. The J segment lost 4 bases and the V segment lost 4 bases, leaving 8 bases of the junction unmatched. Germline assignment: CDR1 SGHRS and CDR2 YFSETQ. This CDR3 is 15 amino acids long. In DNA, the CDR3 is TGCGCCAGCAGCATAACAGGGGTGGCCGGAAACACCATATATTTT. Its protein is CASSITGVAGNTIYF.

The sample holds many counts of this clonotype. The V gene is TRBV5-1, the J gene TRBJ2-3; D is possibly TRBD1 (6 bases). V was pared by 0 bases and J by 5 bases, with 10 bases between. The CDR3 length is 14 residues. Germline V gene data show CDR1 as SGHRS and CDR2 as YFSETQ. CDR3 DNA: TGCGCCAGCAGCTTGGGAGAGGGGGTAGATACGCAGTATTTT. Its translation is CASSLGEGVDTQYF. Full variable domain (rest looked up from reference TRBV5-1 and TRBJ2-3): KAGVTQTPRYLIKTRGQQVTLSCSPISGHRSVSWYQQTPGQGLQFLFEYFSETQRNKGNFPGRFSGRQFSNSRSEMNVSTLELGDSALYLCASSLGEGVDTQYFGPGTRLTVL.

This clonotype was seen repeatedly, ten times or more. The V call is TRBV20-1, the J call TRBJ2-3, with D perhaps TRBD1 or TRBD2 (6 bases each). Trimming took 5 bases from V and 6 from J, leaving 15 bases between them. Germline-derived CDR1 and CDR2 are DFQATT and SNEGSKA (reference sequence). The CDR3 totals 13 residues. This CDR3 reads CSAHVGGSDTQYF. The DNA of the CDR3 is TGCAGTGCTCACGTGGGGGGCAGCGATACGCAGTATTTT.

There are many counts of this clonotype. The chain links TRBV5-1 to TRBJ2-3; D is ambiguous. V shed 5 bases and J shed 2 bases, with 12 bases lying between them. The germline gives CDR1 SGHRS, CDR2 YFSETQ. This CDR3 contains 14 residues. CDR3 in DNA: TGCGCCAGCAGTCCCCCAGCCAACACAGATACGCAGTATTTT. Translating it yields CASSPPANTDTQYF.

This clonotype was counted ten times or more. The chain couples TRBV18 to TRBJ1-1; D is unclear. CDR1 is KGHSH and CDR2 is LQKENI in the germline V gene. The CDR3 runs 12 residues. Trimming took 3 bases from V and 8 from J, leaving 10 bases between them. The CDR3 sequence is CASSPPALEAFF. CDR3 coding DNA: TGTGCCAGCTCACCCCCGGCGTTGGAAGCTTTCTTT. The variable domain in full, completed from reference TRBV18 and TRBJ1-1, reads NAGVMQNPRHLVRRRGQEARLRCSPMKGHSHVYWYRQLPEEGLKFMVYLQKENIIDESGMPKERFSAEFPKEGPSILRIQQVVRGDSAAYFCASSPPALEAFFGQGTRLTVV.

Ten or more counts support this clonotype. The chain combines TRBV12-3 or TRBV12-4 with TRBJ2-2; D gene ambiguous. The CDR3 contains 11 residues. Deletions cut 3 bases from V and 6 bases from J, with 2 bases between. The CDR3 sequence is CASSFSGELFF. The CDR3 DNA sequence: TGTGCCAGCAGTTTCTCCGGGGAGCTGTTTTTT.

This clonotype was found many times. V is TRBV12-3 or TRBV12-4 and J is TRBJ2-7; tentative D call: TRBD1 (5 bases). The germline V and J ends were trimmed by 6 bases and 5 bases, with 11 bases remaining between them. CDR3 size: 12 residues. DNA of the CDR3: TGTGCCAGCAGAACCCAGGGCCACGAGCAGTACTTC. The encoded protein is CASRTQGHEQYF.

This clonotype has a count of ten or more. V usage is TRBV5-1 and J usage is TRBJ2-7; 8 bases match TRBD2. V shed 4 bases and J 6 bases; nucleotides not matched to a gene: 9. CDR1 and CDR2 from the germline V gene are SGHRS and YFSETQ. This CDR3 has 14 amino acids. The DNA of the CDR3 is TGCGCCAGCAGCCTGGGACTAGGGATGGGCGAGCAGTACTTC. It specifies CASSLGLGMGEQYF.

Many counts were recorded for this clonotype. This rearrangement joins TRBV5-5 to TRBJ2-3, with 14 positions matching TRBD2. Germline CDR1 SGHKS, CDR2 YYEKEE (reference sequence). The J segment lost 6 bases and the V segment lost 2 bases, leaving 8 bases of the junction unmatched. The CDR3 is made up of 17 amino acids. The CDR3 sequence is CASSFPGLAGVGDTQYF. The CDR3 DNA follows: TGTGCCAGCAGCTTCCCGGGACTAGCGGGGGTTGGGGATACGCAGTATTTT.

This clonotype was found many times. The chain has TRBV5-4 and TRBJ2-7, with 14 nucleotides matching TRBD2. Germline V CDR1 and CDR2: SGHNT, YYREEE (reference sequence). There are 17 residues in the CDR3. Trimming cost V 4 bases and J 3 bases; bases outside gene matches: 9. The CDR3 reads CASSPGTSGSRGYEQYF. Here the CDR3 DNA reads TGTGCCAGCAGCCCGGGGACTAGCGGGAGTAGGGGCTACGAGCAGTACTTC.

This clonotype was detected many times. V usage is TRBV13 and J usage is TRBJ2-2, with D possibly being TRBD2 (6 bases). In germline, CDR1 is PRHDT, CDR2 FYEKMQ (reference sequence). CDR3 size: 14 residues. The V end lost 8 bases, the J end lost 5 bases, and 15 bases lay between the germline ends. CDR3: CASQWRGRTGELFF. The CDR3 bases are TGTGCCAGCCAATGGAGGGGACGGACCGGGGAGCTGTTTTTT.

The chain carries TRBV29-1 and TRBJ2-2; 10 positions match TRBD2. The length of the CDR3 is 15 residues. The germline V gene has CDR1 SQVTM and CDR2 ANQGSEA. V dropped 7 bases and J dropped 5; count of bases not matched to a gene: 10. The CDR3 sequence is CSAPAGGDGTGELFF. In DNA form, the CDR3 reads TGCAGCGCCCCAGCGGGAGGGGACGGAACCGGGGAGCTGTTTTTT.